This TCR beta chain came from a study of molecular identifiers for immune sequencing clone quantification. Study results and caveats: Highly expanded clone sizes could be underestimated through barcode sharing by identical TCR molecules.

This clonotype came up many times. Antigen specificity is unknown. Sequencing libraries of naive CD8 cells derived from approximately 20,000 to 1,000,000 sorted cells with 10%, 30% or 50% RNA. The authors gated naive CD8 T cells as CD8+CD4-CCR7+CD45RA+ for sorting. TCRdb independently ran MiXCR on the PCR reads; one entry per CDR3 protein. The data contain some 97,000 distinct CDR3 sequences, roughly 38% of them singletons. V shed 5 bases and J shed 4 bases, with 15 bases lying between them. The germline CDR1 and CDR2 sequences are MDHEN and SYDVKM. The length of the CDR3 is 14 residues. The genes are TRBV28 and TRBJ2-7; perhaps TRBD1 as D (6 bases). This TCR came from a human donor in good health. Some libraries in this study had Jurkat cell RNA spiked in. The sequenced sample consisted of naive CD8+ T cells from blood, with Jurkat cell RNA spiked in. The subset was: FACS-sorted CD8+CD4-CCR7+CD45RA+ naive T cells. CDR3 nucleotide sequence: TGTGCCAGCAGTCCGCCGACAGGCTCTTACGAGCAGTACTTC. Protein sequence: CASSPPTGSYEQYF. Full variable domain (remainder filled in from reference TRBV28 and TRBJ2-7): DVKVTQSSRYLVKRTGEKVFLECVQDMDHENMFWYRQDPGLGLRLIYFSYDVKMKEKGDIPEGYSVSREKKERFSLILESASTNQTSMYLCASSPPTGSYEQYFGPGTRLTVT.